Listed below are T cell receptor beta chains from one sample, sequenced in a study of shared clonotypes between healthy human individuals. The protocol was immunoSEQ multiplex PCR, while the TCRdb copy is restricted to in-frame clones and leaves out a portion. This sample has about 980,000 clones, with over 60% found just once. Sequencing used memory CD4+ T cells sorted from blood. The origin of the receptors is a man younger than 30 in good health. Both conserved end residues are part of each CDR3. D genes are given only for firm matches. Clone size is shown for a subset of rows, as once, few, many or a class of expanded clone.

d_call,v_call,j_call,clone_size,cdr3_aa,cdr3_nt
NA,TRBV6-1,TRBJ1-2,NA,CASSEFGGTYGYTF,TGTGCCAGCAGTGAATTCGGAGGTACCTATGGCTACACCTTC
NA,TRBV4-2,TRBJ1-2,NA,CASSQDTGTYGYTF,TGTGCCAGCAGCCAAGATACGGGGACATATGGCTACACCTTC
TRBD2,TRBV7-7,TRBJ2-1,NA,CASSFRLAGGDEQFF,TGTGCTAGCAGCTTCAGACTAGCGGGGGGTGATGAGCAGTTCTTC
NA,TRBV19,TRBJ2-3,once,CATRARASTDTQYF,TGTGCCACGAGGGCACGGGCCTCCACAGATACGCAGTATTTT
TRBD2,TRBV28,TRBJ2-7,NA,CASMRPGGGYEQYF,TGTGCCAGCATGCGGCCGGGAGGAGGGTACGAGCAGTACTTC
NA,TRBV19,TRBJ1-4,NA,CASNHRVGEKLFF,TGTGCCAGTAACCACAGGGTAGGAGAAAAACTGTTTTTT
NA,TRBV28,TRBJ1-2,NA,CASSQQVNYGYTF,TGTGCCAGCAGCCAACAGGTTAACTATGGCTACACCTTC
TRBD2,TRBV28,TRBJ2-7,NA,CATGGAQQYF,TGTGCCACCGGGGGGGCGCAACAGTACTTC
NA,TRBV19,TRBJ1-5,NA,CASSMSWTGNQPQHF,TGTGCCAGTAGTATGAGTTGGACAGGCAATCAGCCCCAGCATTTT
TRBD1,TRBV28,TRBJ2-7,NA,CASSKGGTGMYEQYF,TGTGCCAGCAGTAAAGGGGGGACAGGGATGTACGAGCAGTACTTC
NA,TRBV6-1,TRBJ2-3,NA,CASKPQDSTQYF,TGTGCCAGCAAGCCACAGGACTCAACGCAGTATTTT
NA,TRBV30,TRBJ1-5,few,CAWSEVRGNQPQHF,TGTGCCTGGAGTGAGGTCAGGGGTAATCAGCCCCAGCATTTT